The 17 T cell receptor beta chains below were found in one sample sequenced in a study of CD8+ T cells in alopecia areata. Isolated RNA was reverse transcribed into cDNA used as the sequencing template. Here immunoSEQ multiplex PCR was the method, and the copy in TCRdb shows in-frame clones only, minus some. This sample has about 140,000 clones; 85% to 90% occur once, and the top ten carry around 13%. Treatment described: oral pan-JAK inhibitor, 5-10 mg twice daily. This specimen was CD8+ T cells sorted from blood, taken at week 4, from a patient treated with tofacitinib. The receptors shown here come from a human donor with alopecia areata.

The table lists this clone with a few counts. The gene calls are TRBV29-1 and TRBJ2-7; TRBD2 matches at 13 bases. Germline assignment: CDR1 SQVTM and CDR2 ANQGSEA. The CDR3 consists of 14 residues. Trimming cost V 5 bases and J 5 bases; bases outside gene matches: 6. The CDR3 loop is CSVYGLAGADEQYF. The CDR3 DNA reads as TGCAGCGTTTACGGACTAGCGGGAGCGGACGAGCAGTACTTC.

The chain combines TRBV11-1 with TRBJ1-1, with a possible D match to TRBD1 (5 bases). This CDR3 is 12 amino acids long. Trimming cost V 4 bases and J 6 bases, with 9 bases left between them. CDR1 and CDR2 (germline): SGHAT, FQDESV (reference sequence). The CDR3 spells CASSYGTPEAFF. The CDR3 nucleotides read TGTGCCAGCAGCTACGGGACTCCTGAAGCTTTCTTT.

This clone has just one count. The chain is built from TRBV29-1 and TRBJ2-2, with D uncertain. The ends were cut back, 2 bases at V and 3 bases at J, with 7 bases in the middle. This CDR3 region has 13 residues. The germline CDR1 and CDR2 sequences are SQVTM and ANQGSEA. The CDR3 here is CSVESADTGELFF. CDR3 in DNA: TGCAGCGTTGAATCGGCGGACACCGGGGAGCTGTTTTTT.

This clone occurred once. CDR3 bases: TGTGCCTGGAGTAGACAGGGATTAGGGAACACTGAAGCTTTCTTT. It translates to CAWSRQGLGNTEAFF. The chain recombines TRBV30 with TRBJ1-1, with TRBD1 matching over 7 bases. The CDR3 spans 15 residues. V was pared by 2 bases and J by 1 base, with 7 bases of the junction left unmatched. Germline values: CDR1 GTSNPN, CDR2 SVGIG (reference sequence).

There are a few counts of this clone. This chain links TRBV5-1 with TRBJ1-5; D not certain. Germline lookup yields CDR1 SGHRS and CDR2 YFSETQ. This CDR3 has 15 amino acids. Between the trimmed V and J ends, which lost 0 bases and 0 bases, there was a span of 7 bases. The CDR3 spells CASSLGPASNQPQHF. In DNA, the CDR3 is TGCGCCAGCAGCTTGGGGCCGGCTAGCAATCAGCCCCAGCATTTT.

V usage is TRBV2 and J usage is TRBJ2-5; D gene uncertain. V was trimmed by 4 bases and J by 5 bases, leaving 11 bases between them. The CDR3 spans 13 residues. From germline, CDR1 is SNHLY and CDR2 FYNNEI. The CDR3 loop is CASSVSRRETQYF. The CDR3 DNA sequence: TGTGCCAGCAGTGTATCGAGGCGCGAGACCCAGTACTTC. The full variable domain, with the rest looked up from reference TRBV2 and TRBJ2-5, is EPEVTQTPSHQVTQMGQEVILRCVPISNHLYFYWYRQILGQKVEFLVSFYNNEISEKSEIFDDQFSVERPDGSNFTLKIRSTKLEDSAMYFCASSVSRRETQYFGPGTRLLVL.

The CDR3 protein is CASSRREDLRTQYF. In DNA form, the CDR3 reads TGTGCCAGCAGCCGCCGGGAAGACTTGCGTACGCAGTATTTT. The V gene is TRBV4-2, the J gene TRBJ2-3, with D tentatively TRBD2 (5 bases). Trimming cost V 4 bases and J 8 bases, with 16 bases left between them. The CDR3 length is 14 residues. Germline-derived CDR1 and CDR2 are LGHNA and YNFKEQ.

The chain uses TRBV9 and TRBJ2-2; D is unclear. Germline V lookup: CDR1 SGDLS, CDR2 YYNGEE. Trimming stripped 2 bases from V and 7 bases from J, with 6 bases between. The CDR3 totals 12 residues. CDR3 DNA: TGTGCCAGCAGCGTCAATGGCGGGGAGCTGTTTTTT. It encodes CASSVNGGELFF.

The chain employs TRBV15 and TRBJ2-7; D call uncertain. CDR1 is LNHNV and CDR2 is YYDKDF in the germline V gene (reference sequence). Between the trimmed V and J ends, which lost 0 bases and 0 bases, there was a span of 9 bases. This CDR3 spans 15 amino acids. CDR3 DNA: TGTGCCACCAGCAGAGATCTTACATTCTCCTACGAGCAGTACTTC. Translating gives CATSRDLTFSYEQYF. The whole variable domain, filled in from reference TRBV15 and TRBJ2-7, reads DAMVIQNPRYQVTQFGKPVTLSCSQTLNHNVMYWYQQKSSQAPKLLFHYYDKDFNNEADTPDNFQSRRPNTSFCFLDIRSPGLGDTAMYLCATSRDLTFSYEQYFGPGTRLTVT.

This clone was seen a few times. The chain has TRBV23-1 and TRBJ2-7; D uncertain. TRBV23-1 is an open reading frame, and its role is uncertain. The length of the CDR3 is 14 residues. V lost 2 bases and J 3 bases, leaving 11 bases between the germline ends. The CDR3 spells CASSQIGRNYEQYF. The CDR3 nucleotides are TGCGCCAGCAGTCAAATTGGCCGTAACTACGAGCAGTACTTC.

The CDR3 sequence is CASTDRGDYGYTF. In nucleotides, the CDR3 is TGTGCCAGCACCGATAGAGGGGACTATGGCTACACCTTC. The J gene is TRBJ1-2, the V gene TRBV25-1; possibly TRBD1 for D (5 bases). Trimming removed 7 bases from V and 3 bases from J, with 12 bases in between. Germline V gene lookup returns CDR1 MGHDK and CDR2 SYGVNS. This CDR3 region has 13 residues.

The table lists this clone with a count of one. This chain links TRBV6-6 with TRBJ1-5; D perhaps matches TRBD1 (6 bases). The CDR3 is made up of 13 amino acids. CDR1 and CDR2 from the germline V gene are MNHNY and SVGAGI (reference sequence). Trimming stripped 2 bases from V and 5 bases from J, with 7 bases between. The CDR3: CASSYPGDQPQHF. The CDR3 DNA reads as TGTGCCAGCAGTTACCCAGGGGATCAGCCCCAGCATTTT.

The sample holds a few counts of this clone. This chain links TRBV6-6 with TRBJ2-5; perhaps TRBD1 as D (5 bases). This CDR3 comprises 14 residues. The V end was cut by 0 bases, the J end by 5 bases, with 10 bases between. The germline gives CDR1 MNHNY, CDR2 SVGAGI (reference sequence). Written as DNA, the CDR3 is TGTGCCAGCAGTTACTCGGCAGGGTGGGAGACCCAGTACTTC. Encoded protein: CASSYSAGWETQYF.

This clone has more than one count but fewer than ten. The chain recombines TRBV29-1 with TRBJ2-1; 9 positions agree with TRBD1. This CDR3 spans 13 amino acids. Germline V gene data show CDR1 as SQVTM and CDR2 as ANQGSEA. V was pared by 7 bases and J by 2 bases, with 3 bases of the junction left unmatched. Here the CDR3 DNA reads TGCAGCGGGGACAGGGAAGCCTACAATGAGCAGTTCTTC. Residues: CSGDREAYNEQFF.

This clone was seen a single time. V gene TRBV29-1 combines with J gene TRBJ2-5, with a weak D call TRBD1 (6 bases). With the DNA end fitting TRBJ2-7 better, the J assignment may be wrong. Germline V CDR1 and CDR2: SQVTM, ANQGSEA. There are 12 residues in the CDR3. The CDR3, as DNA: TGCAGCGTTGAAGGCAGGGGCTACGAGCAGTACTTC. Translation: CSVEGRGYEQYF.

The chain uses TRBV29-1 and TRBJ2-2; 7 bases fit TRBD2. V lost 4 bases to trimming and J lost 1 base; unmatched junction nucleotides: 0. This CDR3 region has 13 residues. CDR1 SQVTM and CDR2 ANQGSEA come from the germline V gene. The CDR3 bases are TGCAGCGTTGGCGGGGGGAACACCGGGGAGCTGTTTTTT. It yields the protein CSVGGGNTGELFF.

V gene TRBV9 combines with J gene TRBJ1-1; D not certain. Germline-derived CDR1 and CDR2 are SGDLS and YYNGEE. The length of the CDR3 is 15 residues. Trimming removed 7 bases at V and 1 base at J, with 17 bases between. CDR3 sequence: CASSPTGSGNTEAFF. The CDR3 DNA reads TGTGCCAGCTCACCGACGGGCAGCGGGAACACTGAAGCTTTCTTT.